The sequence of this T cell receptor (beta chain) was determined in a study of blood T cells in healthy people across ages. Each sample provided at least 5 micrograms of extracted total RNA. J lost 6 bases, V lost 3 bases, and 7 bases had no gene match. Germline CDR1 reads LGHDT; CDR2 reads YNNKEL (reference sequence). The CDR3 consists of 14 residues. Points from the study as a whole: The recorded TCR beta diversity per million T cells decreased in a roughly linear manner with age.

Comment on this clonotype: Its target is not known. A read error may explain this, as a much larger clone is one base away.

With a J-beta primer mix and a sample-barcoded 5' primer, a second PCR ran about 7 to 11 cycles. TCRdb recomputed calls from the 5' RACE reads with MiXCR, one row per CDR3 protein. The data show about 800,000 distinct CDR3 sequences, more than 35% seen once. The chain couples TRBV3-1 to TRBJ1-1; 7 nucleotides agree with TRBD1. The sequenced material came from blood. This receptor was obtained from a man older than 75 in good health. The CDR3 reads CASSQAGQYPEAFF. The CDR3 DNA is TGTGCCAGCAGCCAGGCGGGACAGTACCCTGAAGCTTTCTTT.